These 10 T cell receptor beta chains came from one sample sequenced in a study of cytomegalovirus exposure and HLA in healthy donors. The PCR was carried out with 60 Vbeta primers and 13 Jbeta primers. Only in-frame clones appear in the TCRdb table, and some are missing; sequencing was by immunoSEQ multiplex PCR. The repertoire holds about 130,000 clones, with roughly 77% as singletons. Sequencing was performed on PBMCs. The receptor set was obtained from a woman in her 40s in good health and CMV-seropositive.

The rearrangement uses TRBV19 and TRBJ1-6, with 7 bases fitting TRBD1. Germline V gene lookup returns CDR1 LNHDA and CDR2 SQIVND (reference sequence). Trimming took 3 bases from V and 6 from J; bases not matched to a gene: 5. This CDR3 is built from 15 residues. The CDR3 spells CASSILGQINSPLHF. The CDR3 DNA sequence: TGTGCCAGTAGTATCCTGGGACAGATTAATTCACCCCTCCACTTT.

The chain is built from TRBV27 and TRBJ1-5; TRBD1 matches at 7 bases. This CDR3 comprises 17 residues. V lost 3 bases, J lost 4 bases, and 12 bases stayed unmatched. The germline V gene encodes CDR1 MNHEY and CDR2 SMNVEV (reference sequence). The CDR3 DNA is TGTGCCAGCAGTTTTCCCTCTGGACAGGCTGAGAATCAGCCCCAGCATTTT. Residues: CASSFPSGQAENQPQHF.

This clone was counted once. This chain joins TRBV27 and TRBJ2-1; no clear D. CDR1 and CDR2 from the germline V gene are MNHEY and SMNVEV (reference sequence). This CDR3 region has 15 residues. V gave up 7 bases and J gave up 0 bases, with 13 bases separating them. CDR3 protein: CASMVVLSSYNEQFF. Here the CDR3 DNA reads TGTGCCAGCATGGTGGTCCTATCCTCCTACAATGAGCAGTTCTTC.

This rearrangement joins TRBV18 to TRBJ2-7; 11 nucleotides agree with TRBD1. CDR1 KGHSH and CDR2 LQKENI come from the germline V gene. V was clipped by 5 bases and J by 0 bases; unmatched bases: 6. The CDR3 loop spans 16 amino acids. The CDR3: CASSSDRGPPSYEQYF. The CDR3 DNA is TGTGCCAGCTCATCGGACAGGGGGCCCCCCTCCTACGAGCAGTACTTC.

This chain links TRBV18 with TRBJ1-2; 8 bases agree with TRBD1. This CDR3 has 16 residues. Germline V gene lookup returns CDR1 KGHSH and CDR2 LQKENI. The V gene end was trimmed by 0 bases and the J gene end by 4 bases; junction bases not matched to a gene: 7. CDR3 bases: TGTGCCAGCTCACCACCGAGGACAGGGCAAATCTATGGCTACACCTTC. This sequence encodes CASSPPRTGQIYGYTF.

In this sample, this clone turned up once. The chain carries TRBV11-2 and TRBJ1-4, with D possibly matching TRBD1 (6 bases). CDR1 SGHAT and CDR2 FQNNGV come from the germline V gene. CDR3 size: 14 residues. Trimming pared 3 bases from V and 8 bases from J, leaving 13 bases between. The chain's CDR3 is CASSLDREREKLFF. The CDR3 region has the DNA TGTGCCAGCAGCTTGGACAGAGAAAGAGAAAAACTGTTTTTT.

This clone was observed a few times. The V call is TRBV30, the J call TRBJ2-7; TRBD2 matches at 8 bases. CDR1 and CDR2 from the germline V gene are GTSNPN and SVGIG (reference sequence). The junction had 6 bases not matched to a gene; V was cut back by 5 bases and J by 0 bases. The CDR3 contains 14 residues. The DNA for the CDR3 is TGTGCCTGGGCAGGGACTAGAAGCTCCTACGAGCAGTACTTC. This codes for CAWAGTRSSYEQYF.

The CDR3 DNA follows: TGTGCCAGCAGCCTCACGGGGGTAACTGAAGCTTTCTTT. It is translated as CASSLTGVTEAFF. The chain carries TRBV7-9 and TRBJ1-1, with D maybe TRBD1 (5 bases). Between the trimmed V and J ends, which lost 5 bases and 5 bases, there was a span of 12 bases. This CDR3 has 13 residues. Looked up from germline, CDR1 is SEHNR and CDR2 is FQNEAQ (reference sequence).

V usage is TRBV6-6 and J usage is TRBJ1-5, with 7 nucleotides matching TRBD1. V trimming: 6 bases; J trimming: 0 bases; junction bases outside the gene matches: 5. The CDR3 runs 15 residues. Looked up from germline, CDR1 is MNHNY and CDR2 is SVGAGI (reference sequence). CDR3 residues: CASRGQFSSNQPQHF. Here the CDR3 DNA reads TGTGCCAGCAGGGGACAGTTCAGTAGCAATCAGCCCCAGCATTTT.

J is TRBJ1-1 and V is TRBV19; weak D call: TRBD1 (5 bases). The CDR3 runs 17 residues. Trimming stripped 4 bases from V and 0 bases from J, with 18 bases between. CDR1 is LNHDA and CDR2 is SQIVND in the germline V gene (reference sequence). The CDR3 is CASSTRTNWGMNTEAFF. The DNA of the CDR3 is TGTGCCAGTAGTACCCGGACTAATTGGGGCATGAACACTGAAGCTTTCTTT.